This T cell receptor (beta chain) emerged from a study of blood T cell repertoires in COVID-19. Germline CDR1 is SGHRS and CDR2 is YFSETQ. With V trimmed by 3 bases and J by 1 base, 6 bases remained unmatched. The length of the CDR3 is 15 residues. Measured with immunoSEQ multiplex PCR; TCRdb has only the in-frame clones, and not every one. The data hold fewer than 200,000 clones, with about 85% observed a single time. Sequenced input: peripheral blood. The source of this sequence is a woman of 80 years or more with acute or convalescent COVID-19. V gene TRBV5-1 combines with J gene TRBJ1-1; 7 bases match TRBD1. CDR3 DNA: TGCGCCAGCAGCTCTAGACAGGGCGGGAACACTGAAGCTTTCTTT. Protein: CASSSRQGGNTEAFF.